The sequence of this T cell receptor (beta chain) was determined in a study of blood T cell repertoires in COVID-19. On the study more broadly: The United States, Italy and Spain provided the acute and convalescent COVID-19 samples. PBMCs, B-cell-depleted T cells, or T cells were the source of the cDNA or gDNA that made up the material.

Under the authors' procedure: Nucleated cell counts were estimated from reference gene primer amplification. TCRdb keeps only in-frame clones here, not all; method: immunoSEQ multiplex PCR. V, J and clone size are taken as reported in that table, and D and trimming were inferred from the DNA itself. The sample has 200,000 or so clones; roughly 80% are singletons. Germline-derived CDR1 and CDR2 are MDHEN and SYDVKM. Between the trimmed V and J ends, which lost 3 bases and 4 bases, there was a span of 9 bases. The CDR3 has 13 amino acids. The origin of this receptor is a woman in her 30s with acute or convalescent COVID-19. What was sequenced was peripheral blood. J is TRBJ1-2 and V is TRBV28; the D is unclear. CDR3 nucleotide sequence: TGTGCCAGCAGTTTTCGTCTTCGCTATGGCTACACCTTC. It is translated as CASSFRLRYGYTF.